What follows describes a single TCR beta chain. Its matching antigen is unknown. A marrow graft followed busulfan-fludarabine conditioning, with cyclophosphamide on days +3 and +4. Here immunoSEQ multiplex PCR was the method, and the copy in TCRdb shows in-frame clones only, minus some. The data hold around 40,000 clones, with less than 95% observed a single time. The data were taken from a study of T cells after posttransplantation cyclophosphamide. Study-level points and caveats: Tissue-infiltrating T cells from skin or gut overlapped little with blood T cells.

Germline loops: CDR1 LNHDA, CDR2 SQIVND (reference sequence). Trimming took off 9 bases at V and 2 bases at J, with 11 bases between the two ends. This CDR3 has 13 amino acids. The sequencing here drew on PBMCs, taken less than 70 days after allogeneic stem cell transplant with posttransplant cyclophosphamide. The chain couples TRBV19 to TRBJ1-3, with a weak D call TRBD1 (6 bases). The sequence derives from a male patient in his sixties who received an allogeneic stem cell transplant from a related donor and was CMV-positive. Some T cells here may be from the graft donor. CDR3 nucleotides: TGTGCCAGCACTACAGGGACTGGAAACACCATATATTTT. Protein: CASTTGTGNTIYF.